One sample yielded the 11 T cell receptor beta chains listed below, sequenced in a study of cytomegalovirus exposure and HLA in healthy donors. It was with 60 Vbeta and 13 Jbeta primers that the PCR ran. Assay used: immunoSEQ multiplex PCR; TCRdb lists only in-frame clones, some missing. The table has around 130,000 clones, about two thirds seen once; the top ten hold roughly 3%. The specimen sequenced was PBMCs. Source of these receptors: a woman between 55 and 75 years old in good health and CMV-seropositive.

The chain couples TRBV7-9 to TRBJ1-4; D might be TRBD1 (5 bases). Trimming removed 5 bases from V and 6 bases from J, with 22 bases in between. In germline, CDR1 is SEHNR, CDR2 FQNEAQ (reference sequence). The CDR3 extends over 17 amino acids. The CDR3 loop is CASSLDSGEVYDEKLFF. CDR3 nucleotide sequence: TGTGCCAGCAGCCTAGATTCGGGGGAAGTATACGATGAAAAACTGTTTTTT.

The chain combines TRBV5-1 with TRBJ2-7, with 10 bases that match TRBD1. Germline CDR1 reads SGHRS; CDR2 reads YFSETQ. This CDR3 is 15 amino acids long. J was trimmed by 7 bases and V by 5 bases; bases with no gene match: 12. This CDR3 reads CASRTPGQGTVEQYF. The CDR3 DNA reads TGCGCCAGCAGGACTCCGGGACAGGGGACTGTGGAGCAGTACTTC. The whole variable domain, filled in from reference TRBV5-1 and TRBJ2-7, reads KAGVTQTPRYLIKTRGQQVTLSCSPISGHRSVSWYQQTPGQGLQFLFEYFSETQRNKGNFPGRFSGRQFSNSRSEMNVSTLELGDSALYLCASRTPGQGTVEQYFGPGTRLTVT.

The rearrangement joins TRBV5-1 to TRBJ1-5; TRBD1 is a possible D gene (5 bases). The CDR3 is 15 residues long. Germline V CDR1 and CDR2: SGHRS, YFSETQ. Trimming left V 3 bases short and J 5 bases short, with 15 bases between. The CDR3 nucleotides are TGCGCCAGCAGCTGGGGGGAGTGGGGGGATCAGCCCCAGCATTTT. Translation: CASSWGEWGDQPQHF.

The V call is TRBV6-5, the J call TRBJ1-5; 10 positions agree with TRBD1. The CDR3 sequence is 16 residues long. V lost 0 bases and J lost 9; bases outside the gene matches: 8. Looked up from germline, CDR1 is MNHEY and CDR2 is SVGAGI. CDR3 sequence: CASSYSIRQGARPQHF. DNA of the CDR3: TGTGCCAGCAGTTACTCTATAAGACAGGGGGCGCGGCCCCAGCATTTT.

This clone was counted only a few times. V usage is TRBV6-4 and J usage is TRBJ1-2; 11 bases map to TRBD1. With 0 bases clipped from V and 6 bases from J, the junction kept 3 bases outside the gene matches. Germline V gene lookup returns CDR1 MRHNA and CDR2 SNTAGT. This CDR3 region has 15 residues. The CDR3 DNA reads TGTGCCAGCAGTGACTCCGGGACAGGGGGGAATGGCTACACCTTC. Protein: CASSDSGTGGNGYTF.

This clone showed up just a few times. J is TRBJ2-7 and V is TRBV6-5; a weak D match, TRBD1 (6 bases). This CDR3 is built from 15 residues. V was trimmed by 8 bases and J by 2 bases, leaving 19 bases between them. Germline CDR1 is MNHEY and CDR2 is SVGAGI. The DNA for the CDR3 is TGTGCCAGCGGATTACAGGGCCAACCTACCTACGAGCAGTACTTC. Its translation: CASGLQGQPTYEQYF.

This clone was recorded a few times. The V and J genes are TRBV6-5 and TRBJ2-5; 8 nucleotides line up with TRBD2. CDR1 is MNHEY, CDR2 SVGAGI, per germline. The ends lost 10 bases at V and 2 bases at J; junction bases unmatched: 12. The CDR3 runs to 15 residues. In DNA, the CDR3 is TGTGCCACCCACCCCGGGGGGGGGAGGCAAGAGACCCAGTACTTC. Protein sequence: CATHPGGGRQETQYF.

The genes are TRBV7-8 and TRBJ2-5, with D perhaps matching TRBD1 (6 bases). This CDR3 comprises 14 residues. Per germline, CDR1 SGHVS and CDR2 FQNEAQ. The V gene lost 8 bases and the J gene lost 4 bases, with 17 bases spanning the gap. In nucleotides, the CDR3 is TGTGCCAGCCTGACAGGATTTAGGTCAGAGACCCAGTACTTC. It is translated as CASLTGFRSETQYF. Combining the CDR3 with reference TRBV7-8 and TRBJ2-5 gives the whole variable domain GAGVSQSPRYKVAKRGQDVALRCDPISGHVSLFWYQQALGQGPEFLTYFQNEAQLDKSGLPSDRFFAERPEGSVSTLKIQRTQQEDSAVYLCASLTGFRSETQYFGPGTRLLVL.

The chain joins TRBV19 to TRBJ1-5; TRBD1 matches 8 bases. Trimming removed 3 bases from V and 4 bases from J; junction bases left unmatched: 8. The CDR3 length is 16 residues. Germline V lookup: CDR1 LNHDA, CDR2 SQIVND (reference sequence). The CDR3 protein is CASSIQRRGPNQPQHF. CDR3 DNA: TGTGCCAGTAGTATTCAGCGCAGGGGGCCAAATCAGCCCCAGCATTTT.

In nucleotides, the CDR3 is TGCGCCAGCAGCTTAACGGACAGCCTTTCCGCGAACACCGGGGAGCTGTTTTTT. As protein: CASSLTDSLSANTGELFF. The rearrangement uses TRBV5-1 and TRBJ2-2; perhaps TRBD1 as D (6 bases). Per the germline V gene, CDR1 is SGHRS and CDR2 is YFSETQ. The V end lost 2 bases, the J end lost 0 bases, and 17 bases lay between the germline ends. The CDR3 loop spans 18 amino acids. Combining the CDR3 with reference TRBV5-1 and TRBJ2-2 gives the whole variable domain KAGVTQTPRYLIKTRGQQVTLSCSPISGHRSVSWYQQTPGQGLQFLFEYFSETQRNKGNFPGRFSGRQFSNSRSEMNVSTLELGDSALYLCASSLTDSLSANTGELFFGEGSRLTVL.

The chain links TRBV6-1 to TRBJ2-7; D call uncertain. V was cut by 8 bases and J by 1 base, with 9 bases left in between. From germline, CDR1 is MNHNS and CDR2 SASEGT. This CDR3 has 12 amino acids. CDR3 coding DNA: TGTGCCAGCTACGGTAGTTCCTACGAGCAGTACTTC. Residues: CASYGSSYEQYF.